The text below deals with one TCR beta chain. V shed 1 base and J 2 bases; nucleotides not matched to a gene: 9. Per germline, CDR1 SGHRS and CDR2 YFSETQ. The CDR3 contains 17 residues. This sample is drawn from a study of blood T cell repertoires in COVID-19. Across the study: Sites in the United States, Italy and Spain provided acute and convalescent COVID-19 samples. PBMCs, B-cell-depleted T cells, or T cells provided the cDNA or gDNA that made up the material.

Authors' analysis steps: Using reference gene primer amplification, nucleated cell counts were estimated. Sequencing was performed with immunoSEQ multiplex PCR; in TCRdb, only in-frame clones are kept and a portion is missing. D and trimming were read from the DNA, whereas the V and J calls and clone size are those reported in that table. The repertoire consists of fewer than 140,000 clones, with less than 85% occurring once and the leading ten covering 11% to 15%. The chain combines TRBV5-1 with TRBJ2-7, with 10 bases aligning to TRBD2. The receptor was derived from a woman aged 55-69 years with acute or convalescent COVID-19. The sequencing sample was made of peripheral blood. This CDR3 is CASSLNLAGAETYEQYF. The DNA of the CDR3 is TGCGCCAGCAGCTTGAACCTAGCGGGGGCCGAAACCTACGAGCAGTACTTC.